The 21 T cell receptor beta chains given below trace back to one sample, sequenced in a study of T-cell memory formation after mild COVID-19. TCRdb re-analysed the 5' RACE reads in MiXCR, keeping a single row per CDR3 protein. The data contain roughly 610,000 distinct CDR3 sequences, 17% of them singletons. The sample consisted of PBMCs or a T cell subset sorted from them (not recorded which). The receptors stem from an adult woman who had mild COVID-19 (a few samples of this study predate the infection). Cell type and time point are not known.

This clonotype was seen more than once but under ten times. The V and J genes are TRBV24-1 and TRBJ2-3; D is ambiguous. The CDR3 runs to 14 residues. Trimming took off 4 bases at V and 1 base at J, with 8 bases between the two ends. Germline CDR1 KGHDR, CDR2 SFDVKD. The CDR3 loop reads CATSETARTDTQYF. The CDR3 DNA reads TGTGCCACCAGTGAAACGGCACGCACAGATACGCAGTATTTT.

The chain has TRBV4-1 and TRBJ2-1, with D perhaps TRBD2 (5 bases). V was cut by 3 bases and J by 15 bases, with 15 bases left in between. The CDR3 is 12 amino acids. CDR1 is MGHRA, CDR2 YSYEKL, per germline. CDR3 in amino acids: CASSQAGIRMFF. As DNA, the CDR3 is TGCGCCAGCAGCCAGGCCGGGATTAGGATGTTCTTC.

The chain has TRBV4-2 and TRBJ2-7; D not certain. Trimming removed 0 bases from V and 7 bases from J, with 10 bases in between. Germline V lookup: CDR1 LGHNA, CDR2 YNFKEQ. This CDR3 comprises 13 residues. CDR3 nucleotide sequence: TGTGCCAGCAGCCAAGATAGGATGGTGGAGCAGTACTTC. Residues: CASSQDRMVEQYF.

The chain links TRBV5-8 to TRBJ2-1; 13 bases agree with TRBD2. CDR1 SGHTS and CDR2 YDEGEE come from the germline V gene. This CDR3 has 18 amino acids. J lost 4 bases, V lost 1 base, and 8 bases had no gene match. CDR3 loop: CASSLSGLAGAVYNEQFF. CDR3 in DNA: TGTGCCAGCAGCTTGAGCGGACTAGCGGGAGCCGTGTACAATGAGCAGTTCTTC.

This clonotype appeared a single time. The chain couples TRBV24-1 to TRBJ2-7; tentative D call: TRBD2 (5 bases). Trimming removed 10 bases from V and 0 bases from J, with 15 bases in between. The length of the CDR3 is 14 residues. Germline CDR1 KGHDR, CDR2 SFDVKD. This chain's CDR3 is CATGDASSSYEQYF. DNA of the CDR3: TGTGCCACGGGCGACGCTAGCAGCTCCTACGAGCAGTACTTC.

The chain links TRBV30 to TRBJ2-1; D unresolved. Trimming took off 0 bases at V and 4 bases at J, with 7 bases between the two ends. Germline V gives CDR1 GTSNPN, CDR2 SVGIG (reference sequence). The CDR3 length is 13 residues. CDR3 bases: TGTGCCTGGAGTGTAGAGTGGTACAATGAGCAGTTCTTC. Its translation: CAWSVEWYNEQFF.

The CDR3 sequence is CASRVRGANVLTF. The CDR3 DNA follows: TGTGCCAGCAGGGTTCGCGGGGCCAACGTCCTGACTTTC. The gene calls are TRBV3-1 and TRBJ2-6, with unresolved D. The V gene's germline CDR1 is LGHDT and CDR2 YNNKEL (reference sequence). The V end was cut by 6 bases, the J end by 4 bases, with 7 bases between. The CDR3 has 13 residues.

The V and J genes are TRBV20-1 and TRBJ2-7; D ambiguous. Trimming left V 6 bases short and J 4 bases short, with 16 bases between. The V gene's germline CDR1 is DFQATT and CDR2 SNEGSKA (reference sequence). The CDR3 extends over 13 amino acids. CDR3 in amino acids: CSARARYSYEQYF. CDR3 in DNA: TGCAGTGCCCGAGCTAGGTACTCGTACGAGCAGTACTTC.

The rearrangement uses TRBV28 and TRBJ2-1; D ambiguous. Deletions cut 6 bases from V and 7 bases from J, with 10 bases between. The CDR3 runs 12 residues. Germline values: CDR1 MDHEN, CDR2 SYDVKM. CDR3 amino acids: CASSRGSNEQFF. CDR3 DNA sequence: TGTGCCAGCAGCCGTGGATCTAATGAGCAGTTCTTC. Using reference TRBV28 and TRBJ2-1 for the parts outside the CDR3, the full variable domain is DVKVTQSSRYLVKRTGEKVFLECVQDMDHENMFWYRQDPGLGLRLIYFSYDVKMKEKGDIPEGYSVSREKKERFSLILESASTNQTSMYLCASSRGSNEQFFGPGTRLTVL.

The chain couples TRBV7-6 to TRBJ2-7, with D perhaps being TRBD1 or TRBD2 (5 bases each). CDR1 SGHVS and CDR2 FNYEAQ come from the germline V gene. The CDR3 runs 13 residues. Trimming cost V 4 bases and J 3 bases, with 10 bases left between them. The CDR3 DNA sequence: TGTGCCAGCAGCTCAAGGGACGGCTACGAGCAGTACTTC. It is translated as CASSSRDGYEQYF.

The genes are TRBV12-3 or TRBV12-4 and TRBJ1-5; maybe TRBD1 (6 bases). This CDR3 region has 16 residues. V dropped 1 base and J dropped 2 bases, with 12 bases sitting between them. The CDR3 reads CASSLGGGFGNQPQHF. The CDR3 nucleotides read TGTGCCAGCAGTTTAGGTGGGGGCTTTGGCAATCAGCCCCAGCATTTT.

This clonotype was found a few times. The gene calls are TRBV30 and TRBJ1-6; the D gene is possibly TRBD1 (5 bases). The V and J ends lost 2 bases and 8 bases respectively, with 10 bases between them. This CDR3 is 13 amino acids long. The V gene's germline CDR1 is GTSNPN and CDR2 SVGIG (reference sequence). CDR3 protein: CAWSKEGYSPLHF. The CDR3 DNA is TGTGCCTGGAGTAAGGAGGGGTATTCACCCCTCCACTTT.

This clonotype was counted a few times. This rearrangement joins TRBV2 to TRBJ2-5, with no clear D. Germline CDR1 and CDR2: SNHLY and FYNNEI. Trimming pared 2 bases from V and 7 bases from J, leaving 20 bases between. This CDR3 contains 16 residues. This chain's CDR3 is CASSEIVGLPPGTQYF. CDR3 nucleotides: TGTGCCAGCAGTGAAATCGTTGGCCTACCTCCAGGGACCCAGTACTTC.

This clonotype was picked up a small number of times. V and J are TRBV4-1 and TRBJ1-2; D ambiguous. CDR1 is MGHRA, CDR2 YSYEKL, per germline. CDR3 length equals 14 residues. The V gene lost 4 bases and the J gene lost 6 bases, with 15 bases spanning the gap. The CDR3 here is CASSLPTLGDGYTF. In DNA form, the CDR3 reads TGCGCCAGCAGCCTCCCCACCTTGGGCGATGGCTACACCTTC.

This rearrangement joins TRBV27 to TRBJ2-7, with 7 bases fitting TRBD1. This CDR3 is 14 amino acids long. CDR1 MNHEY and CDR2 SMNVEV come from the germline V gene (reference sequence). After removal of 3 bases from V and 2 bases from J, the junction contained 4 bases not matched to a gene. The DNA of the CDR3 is TGTGCCAGCAGTTTCGGGACAGAACCCTACGAGCAGTACTTC. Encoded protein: CASSFGTEPYEQYF.

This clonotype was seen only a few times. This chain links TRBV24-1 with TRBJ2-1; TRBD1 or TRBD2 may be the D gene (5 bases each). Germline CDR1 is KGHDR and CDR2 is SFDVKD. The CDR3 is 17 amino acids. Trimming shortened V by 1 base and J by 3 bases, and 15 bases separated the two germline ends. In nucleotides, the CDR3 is TGTGCCACCAGTGATTTCACAACCGGGACGTACTACAATGAGCAGTTCTTC. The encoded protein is CATSDFTTGTYYNEQFF.

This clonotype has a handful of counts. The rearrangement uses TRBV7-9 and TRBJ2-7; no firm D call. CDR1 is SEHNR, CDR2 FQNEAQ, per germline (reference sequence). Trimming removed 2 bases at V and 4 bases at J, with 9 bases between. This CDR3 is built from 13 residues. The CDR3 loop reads CASSLLDKYEQYF. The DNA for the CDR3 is TGTGCCAGCAGCTTACTCGACAAATACGAGCAGTACTTC.

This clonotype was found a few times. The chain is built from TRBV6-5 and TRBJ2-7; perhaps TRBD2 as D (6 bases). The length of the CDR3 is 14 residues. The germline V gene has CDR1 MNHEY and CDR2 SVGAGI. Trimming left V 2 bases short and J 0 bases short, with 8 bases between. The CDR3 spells CASSYRGLSYEQYF. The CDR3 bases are TGTGCCAGCAGTTACCGGGGACTCTCCTACGAGCAGTACTTC.

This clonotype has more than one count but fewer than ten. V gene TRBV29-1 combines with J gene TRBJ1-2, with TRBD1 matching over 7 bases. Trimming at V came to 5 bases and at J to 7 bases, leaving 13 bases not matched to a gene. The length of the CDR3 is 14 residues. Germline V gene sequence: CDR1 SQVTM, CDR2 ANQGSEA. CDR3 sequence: CSVLSTGRGSGYTF. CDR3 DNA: TGCAGCGTTTTATCGACAGGGCGAGGTAGTGGCTACACCTTC.

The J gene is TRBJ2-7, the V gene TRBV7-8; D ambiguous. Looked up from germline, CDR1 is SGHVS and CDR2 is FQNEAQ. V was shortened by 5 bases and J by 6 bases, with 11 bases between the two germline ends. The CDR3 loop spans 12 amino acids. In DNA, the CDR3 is TGTGCCAGCAGCATCCAAGTGTTCGAGCAGTACTTC. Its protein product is CASSIQVFEQYF.

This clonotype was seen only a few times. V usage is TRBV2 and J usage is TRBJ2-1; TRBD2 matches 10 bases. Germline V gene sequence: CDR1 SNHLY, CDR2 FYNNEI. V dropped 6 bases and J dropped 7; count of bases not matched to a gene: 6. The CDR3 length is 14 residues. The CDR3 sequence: CASRGSGGDNEQFF. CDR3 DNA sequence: TGTGCCAGCAGAGGGAGCGGGGGGGATAATGAGCAGTTCTTC. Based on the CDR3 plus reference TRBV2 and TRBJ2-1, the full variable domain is EPEVTQTPSHQVTQMGQEVILRCVPISNHLYFYWYRQILGQKVEFLVSFYNNEISEKSEIFDDQFSVERPDGSNFTLKIRSTKLEDSAMYFCASRGSGGDNEQFFGPGTRLTVL.